Listed below are T cell receptor beta chains from one sample, sequenced in a study of blood T cell repertoires in COVID-19. Profiling relied on immunoSEQ multiplex PCR, and the TCRdb table lists in-frame clones only, not all of them. The sample shows 75,000 to 95,000 clones, roughly 89% of them seen only once. Sequenced sample: peripheral blood. The receptors were gathered from a man in his sixties with acute or convalescent COVID-19. CDR3s include the opening cysteine and the closing phenylalanine or tryptophan. The order of the fields is clone size, D gene, J gene, V gene, CDR3 protein, CDR3 DNA. A D gene is named only where the DNA matches it firmly. Some rows have no size entry. The others give once, few or many, or a class for an expanded clone.

- | - | TRBJ1-2 | TRBV6-6 | CASSYSPGHNYGYTF | TGTGCCAGCAGTTACAGCCCAGGTCATAACTATGGCTACACCTTC
- | - | TRBJ2-1 | TRBV6-4 | CASSEGSTGYEQFF | TGTGCCAGCAGTGAGGGGTCCACAGGGTATGAGCAGTTCTTC
- | - | TRBJ1-5 | TRBV27 | CASSLEAGRSNQPQHF | TGTGCCAGCAGTTTAGAAGCAGGGCGGAGCAATCAGCCCCAGCATTTT
- | TRBD1 | TRBJ1-6 | TRBV3-1/TRBV3-2 | CASSQVQGNSPLHF | TGTGCCAGCAGCCAAGTACAGGGGAATTCACCCCTCCACTTT
- | TRBD1 | TRBJ2-1 | TRBV12-5 | CASGLGQGENNEQFF | TGTGCTAGTGGTTTGGGACAGGGGGAAAACAATGAGCAGTTCTTC
- | TRBD1 | TRBJ1-4 | TRBV6-1 | CASSETTGGSEKLFF | TGTGCCAGCAGTGAAACGACAGGGGGAAGTGAAAAACTGTTTTTT
few | - | TRBJ2-7 | TRBV7-6 | CASSSLPRESSHEQYF | TGTGCCAGCAGCTCTCTACCCCGAGAATCATCCCACGAGCAGTACTTC
- | TRBD2 | TRBJ2-2 | TRBV12-3/TRBV12-4 | CASKSGGAGELFF | TGTGCCAGCAAAAGCGGGGGGGCCGGGGAGCTGTTTTTT
many | - | TRBJ2-7 | TRBV4-3 | CASSQDRAGGAYEQYF | TGCGCCAGCAGCCAAGATCGCGCAGGTGGGGCATACGAGCAGTACTTC
- | TRBD1 | TRBJ2-1 | TRBV4-3 | CASSQDGRQGNEQFF | TGCGCCAGCAGCCAAGATGGGAGACAGGGTAATGAGCAGTTCTTC
- | TRBD2 | TRBJ2-3 | TRBV13 | CASSPIPGLAATDTQYF | TGTGCCAGCAGCCCAATACCGGGACTAGCGGCCACAGATACGCAGTATTTT
- | TRBD1 | TRBJ1-1 | TRBV19 | CASSIGTGVNTEAFF | TGTGCCAGTAGTATTGGCACAGGGGTGAACACTGAAGCTTTCTTT
few | - | TRBJ1-2 | TRBV11-2 | CASSLRNYGYTF | TGTGCCAGCAGCTTACGTAACTATGGCTACACCTTC
- | - | TRBJ1-4 | TRBV21-1 | CASSIAYISTNEKLFF | TGTGCCAGCAGCATCGCCTATATTTCAACTAATGAAAAACTGTTTTTT
few | - | TRBJ1-3 | TRBV15 | CATSRQTVSGNTIYF | TGTGCCACCAGCAGGCAGACAGTCTCTGGAAACACCATATATTTT
- | - | TRBJ2-1 | TRBV2 | CASSEVVSSYNEQFF | TGTGCCAGCAGTGAAGTAGTGAGCTCCTACAATGAGCAGTTCTTC
- | TRBD2 | TRBJ2-3 | TRBV18 | CASSLLAGQSTDTQYF | TGTGCCAGCTCACTACTAGCGGGGCAAAGCACAGATACGCAGTATTTT
- | TRBD1 | TRBJ1-2 | TRBV7-9 | CASSVDRALYGYTF | TGTGCCAGCAGCGTGGACAGGGCCCTTTATGGCTACACCTTC
- | TRBD2 | TRBJ2-7 | TRBV18 | CASSPRASGYEQYF | TGTGCCAGCTCACCACGGGCTAGCGGATACGAGCAGTACTTC
once | TRBD1 | TRBJ1-5 | TRBV6-2/TRBV6-3 | CASSTGQGGSQPQHF | TGTGCCAGCAGTACTGGACAGGGGGGGTCTCAGCCCCAGCATTTT
- | - | TRBJ1-2 | TRBV19 | CASTRGSNYGYTF | TGTGCCAGCACCAGGGGTTCTAACTATGGCTACACCTTC
few | - | TRBJ1-2 | TRBV5-6 | CASSLQGDYGYTF | TGTGCCAGCAGCTTACAGGGTGACTATGGCTACACCTTC
few | TRBD1 | TRBJ2-7 | TRBV4-3 | CASSHGTAYEQYF | TGCGCCAGCAGCCACGGGACAGCCTACGAGCAGTACTTC
- | - | TRBJ2-7 | TRBV6-6 | CATTSGQSYEQYF | TGTGCCACCACGTCAGGACAGTCCTATGAGCAGTACTTC
- | TRBD2 | TRBJ2-3 | TRBV30 | CAWSVGSGGTDTQYF | TGTGCCTGGAGTGTTGGGTCGGGGGGGACAGATACGCAGTATTTT
- | TRBD1 | TRBJ2-3 | TRBV19 | CASSPHRGQGGRDTQYF | TGTGCCAGTAGCCCCCACAGAGGACAGGGGGGAAGAGATACGCAGTATTTT
- | - | TRBJ2-3 | TRBV25-1 | CASRGHVEAQYF | TGTGCCAGCCGAGGACATGTTGAGGCGCAGTATTTT
- | TRBD1 | TRBJ2-6 | TRBV30 | CAWSVPGQGLSSGANVLTF | TGTGCCTGGAGTGTACCGGGACAGGGGTTGAGCTCTGGGGCCAACGTCCTGACTTTC
- | - | TRBJ2-7 | TRBV5-6 | CASSFSTGLYEQYF | TGTGCCAGCAGCTTCTCCACAGGGTTGTACGAGCAGTACTTC
- | - | TRBJ1-3 | TRBV30 | CAWGTAGNTIYF | TGTGCCTGGGGGACTGCTGGAAACACCATATATTTT
- | - | TRBJ1-2 | TRBV6-2/TRBV6-3 | CASSTPPRDRRYGYTF | TGTGCCAGCAGTACCCCTCCCCGAGACAGGCGGTATGGCTACACCTTC
- | - | TRBJ1-4 | TRBV5-1 | CASRTGANEKLFF | TGCGCCAGCAGGACGGGGGCTAATGAAAAACTGTTTTTT
- | - | TRBJ2-7 | TRBV3-1/TRBV3-2 | CASSQGDSSYEQYF | TGTGCCAGCAGCCAAGGTGACAGCTCCTACGAGCAGTACTTC
- | TRBD1 | TRBJ1-5 | TRBV29-1 | CSVKQGNQPQHF | TGCAGCGTTAAACAGGGGAATCAGCCCCAGCATTTT
- | - | TRBJ1-1 | TRBV4-1 | CASSPEGGGGKKAFF | TGCGCCAGCAGCCCAGAGGGTGGGGGAGGGAAGAAAGCTTTCTTT
- | - | TRBJ1-6 | TRBV30 | CAWRGGLDSPLHF | TGTGCCTGGAGGGGGGGGTTGGATTCACCCCTCCACTTT
- | TRBD1 | TRBJ1-1 | TRBV2 | CASSDPLLDREAFF | TGTGCCAGCAGCGACCCCCTGTTGGACAGGGAAGCTTTCTTT
- | - | TRBJ1-6 | TRBV14 | CASSQEGPGTTHPTGNSPLHF | TGTGCCAGCAGCCAAGAAGGGCCCGGGACAACTCACCCGACGGGGAATTCACCCCTCCACTTT
- | TRBD1 | TRBJ1-6 | TRBV27 | CASSLSDRNNSPLHF | TGTGCCAGCAGTTTATCGGACAGGAATAATTCACCCCTCCACTTT
- | - | TRBJ1-1 | TRBV2 | CASSDLGLGNTEAFF | TGTGCCAGCAGTGATTTGGGTCTAGGGAACACTGAAGCTTTCTTT
- | TRBD1 | TRBJ1-2 | TRBV19 | CASSITRTGPNYGYTF | TGTGCCAGTAGTATAACCCGGACAGGACCCAACTATGGCTACACCTTC
- | - | TRBJ1-1 | TRBV19 | CASSIGGGESTEAFF | TGTGCCAGTAGTATTGGCGGGGGTGAGAGCACTGAAGCTTTCTTT
- | TRBD1 | TRBJ2-1 | TRBV5-1 | CASSYSITGTVNEQFF | TGCGCCAGCAGCTATAGCATAACCGGGACAGTCAATGAGCAGTTCTTC
once | TRBD1 | TRBJ1-6 | TRBV7-2 | CASSLSGTGNSPLHF | TGTGCCAGCAGCTTAAGTGGGACAGGGAATTCACCCCTCCACTTT
- | TRBD1 | TRBJ1-1 | TRBV7-2 | CASSPGQGKTEAFF | TGTGCCAGCAGCCCCGGACAGGGGAAGACTGAAGCTTTCTTT
once | TRBD1 | TRBJ2-2 | TRBV5-1 | CASFPTGGDGELFF | TGCGCCAGCTTTCCGACAGGGGGGGACGGGGAGCTGTTTTTT
- | TRBD2 | TRBJ2-1 | TRBV7-3 | CASSEDGRGGSYNEQFF | TGTGCCAGCAGCGAGGACGGGAGGGGAGGGTCCTACAATGAGCAGTTCTTC
few | TRBD1 | TRBJ1-1 | TRBV7-9 | CASRPTGTGFSSEAFF | TGTGCCAGCAGGCCGACCGGGACAGGGTTCTCTTCTGAAGCTTTCTTT
- | - | TRBJ2-7 | TRBV7-9 | CASSPDSLYEQYF | TGTGCCAGCAGCCCTGACAGTCTCTACGAGCAGTACTTC
- | - | TRBJ1-3 | TRBV15 | CATSRDPSSGNTIYF | TGTGCCACCAGCAGAGATCCGAGCTCTGGAAACACCATATATTTT
- | - | TRBJ2-2 | TRBV18 | CASSRVTNTGELFF | TGTGCCAGCTCACGTGTGACAAACACCGGGGAGCTGTTTTTT
- | - | TRBJ1-1 | TRBV19 | CASSIQGTEAFF | TGTGCCAGTAGTATTCAGGGGACTGAAGCTTTCTTT
- | TRBD1 | TRBJ1-1 | TRBV19 | CASSAQGATEAFF | TGTGCCAGTAGTGCGCAGGGGGCCACTGAAGCTTTCTTT